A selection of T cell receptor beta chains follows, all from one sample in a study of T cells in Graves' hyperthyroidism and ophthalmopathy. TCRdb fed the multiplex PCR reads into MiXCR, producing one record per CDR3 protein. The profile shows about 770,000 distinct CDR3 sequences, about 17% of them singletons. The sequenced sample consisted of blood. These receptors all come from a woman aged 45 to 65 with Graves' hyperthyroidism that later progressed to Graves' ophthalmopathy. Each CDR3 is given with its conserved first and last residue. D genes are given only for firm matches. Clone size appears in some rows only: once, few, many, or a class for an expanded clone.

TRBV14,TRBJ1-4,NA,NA,CASSQRGTDNEKLFF,TGTGCCAGCAGCCAGCGGGGGACCGATAATGAAAAACTGTTTTTT
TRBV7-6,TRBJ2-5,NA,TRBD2,CASTRLAGGQETQYF,TGTGCCAGCACCCGACTAGCGGGGGGGCAAGAGACCCAGTACTTC
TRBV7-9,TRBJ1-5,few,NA,CASRLGGGNNQPQHF,TGTGCCAGCAGGTTGGGCGGGGGGAACAATCAGCCCCAGCATTTT
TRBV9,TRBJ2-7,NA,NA,CASSVDGGANEQYF,TGTGCCAGCAGCGTAGATGGAGGGGCCAACGAGCAGTACTTC
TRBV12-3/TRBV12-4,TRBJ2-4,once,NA,CASSSNTRLAKNIQYF,TGTGCCAGCAGTTCAAACACGCGTCTAGCCAAAAACATTCAGTACTTC
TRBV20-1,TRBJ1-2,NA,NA,CSAARRSNYGYTF,TGCAGTGCTGCGAGGAGATCCAACTATGGCTACACCTTC
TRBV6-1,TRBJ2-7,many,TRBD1,CASSRTGGPIADEQYF,TGTGCCAGTTCTCGGACAGGGGGCCCTATAGCAGACGAGCAGTACTTC
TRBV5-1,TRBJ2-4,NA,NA,CASSLVGGASKNIQYF,TGCGCCAGCAGCTTGGTCGGGGGCGCTTCCAAAAACATTCAGTACTTC
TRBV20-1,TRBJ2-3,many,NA,CSANMGGTDTQYF,TGCAGTGCTAACATGGGGGGCACAGATACGCAGTATTTT
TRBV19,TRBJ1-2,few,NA,CASSTDIGQYYGYTF,TGTGCCAGTAGTACCGATATCGGACAGTACTATGGCTACACCTTC
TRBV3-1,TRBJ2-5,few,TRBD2,CASSQVTSGDTYQETQYF,TGTGCCAGCAGCCAAGTGACTAGCGGGGATACGTACCAAGAGACCCAGTACTTC
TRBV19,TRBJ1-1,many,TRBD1,CASSMTGEGPEAFF,TGTGCCAGTAGTATGACAGGGGAAGGACCTGAAGCTTTCTTT
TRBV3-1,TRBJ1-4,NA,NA,CASSQRRGRRDNEKLFF,TGTGCCAGCAGCCAAAGGCGCGGGAGGAGGGATAATGAAAAACTGTTTTTT
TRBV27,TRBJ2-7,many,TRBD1,CASSLWGQSSYEQYF,TGTGCCAGCAGTTTATGGGGACAGTCCTCCTACGAGCAGTACTTC
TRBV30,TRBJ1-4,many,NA,CAWRLGGEKLFF,TGTGCCTGGAGGCTGGGGGGAGAAAAACTGTTTTTT
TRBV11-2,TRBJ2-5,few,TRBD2,CATSPRWRAGGEETQYF,TGTGCCACCAGTCCCAGATGGAGAGCGGGGGGTGAAGAGACCCAGTACTTC
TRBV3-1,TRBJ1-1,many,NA,CASSLLQNTEAFF,TGTGCCAGCAGCCTACTCCAGAACACTGAAGCTTTCTTT
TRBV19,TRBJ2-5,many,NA,CASSRQQETQYF,TGTGCCAGCAGTCGACAGCAAGAGACCCAGTACTTC
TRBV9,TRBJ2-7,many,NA,CASSGAGAYEQYF,TGTGCCAGCAGCGGGGCAGGGGCCTACGAGCAGTACTTC
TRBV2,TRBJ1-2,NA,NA,CASSPRSGGGYTF,TGTGCCAGCAGTCCACGTTCGGGAGGCGGCTACACCTTC
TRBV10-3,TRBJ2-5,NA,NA,CAISDGVQETQYF,TGTGCCATCAGTGACGGGGTTCAAGAGACCCAGTACTTC
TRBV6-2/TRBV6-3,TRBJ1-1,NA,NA,CASSYSALGEAFF,TGTGCCAGCAGTTACTCGGCTCTAGGGGAAGCTTTCTTT